This entry concerns a single T cell receptor beta chain. This entry comes from a study of molecular identifiers for immune sequencing clone quantification. Trimming removed 5 bases from V and 7 bases from J, with 15 bases in between. The CDR3 runs to 13 residues. TCRdb recomputed calls from the PCR reads with MiXCR, one row per CDR3 protein. The repertoire holds fewer than 350,000 distinct CDR3 sequences, with about 23% as singletons. RNA fractions of 10%, 30% or 50% and roughly 19,000 to 1,000,000 sorted cells were the source of naive CD8 libraries. This receptor was identified in a human donor in good health. Some libraries in this study had Jurkat cell RNA spiked in. This chain connects TRBV12-3 or TRBV12-4 to TRBJ2-7; no clear D gene. The specimen sequenced was naive CD8+ T cells from blood, with Jurkat cell RNA spiked in. Subset described: FACS-sorted CD8+CD4-CCR7+CD45RA+ naive T cells. The CDR3 bases are TGTGCCAGCAGTCCCCGGATTCATGGGGAGCAGTACTTC. Translating gives CASSPRIHGEQYF.